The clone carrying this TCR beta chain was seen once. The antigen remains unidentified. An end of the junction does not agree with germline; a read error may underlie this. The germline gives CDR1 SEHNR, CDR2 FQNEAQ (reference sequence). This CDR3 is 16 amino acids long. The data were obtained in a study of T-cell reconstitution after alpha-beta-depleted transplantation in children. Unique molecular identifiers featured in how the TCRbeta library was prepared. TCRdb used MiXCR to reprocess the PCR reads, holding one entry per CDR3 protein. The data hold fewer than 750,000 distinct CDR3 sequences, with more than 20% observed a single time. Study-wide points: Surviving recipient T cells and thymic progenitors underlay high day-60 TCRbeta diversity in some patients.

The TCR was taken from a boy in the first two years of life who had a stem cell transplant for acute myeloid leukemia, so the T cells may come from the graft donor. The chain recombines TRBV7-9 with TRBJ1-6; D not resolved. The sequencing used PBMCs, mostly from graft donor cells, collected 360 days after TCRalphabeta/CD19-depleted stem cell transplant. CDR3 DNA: TGTTCCAGCAGCCCCGGAGTGGAGACGCTCGATTCACCCCTCCACTTT. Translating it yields CSSSPGVETLDSPLHF.